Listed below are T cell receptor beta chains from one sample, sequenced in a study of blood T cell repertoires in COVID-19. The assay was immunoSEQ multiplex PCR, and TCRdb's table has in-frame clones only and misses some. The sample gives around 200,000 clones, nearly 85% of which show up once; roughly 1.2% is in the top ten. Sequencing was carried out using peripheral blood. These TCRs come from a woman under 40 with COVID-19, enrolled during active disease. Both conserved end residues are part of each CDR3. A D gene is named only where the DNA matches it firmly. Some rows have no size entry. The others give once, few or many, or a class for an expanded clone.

CDR3: CASSQAIPGGYGYTF
DNA: TGCGCCAGCAGCCAAGCCATCCCGGGGGGCTATGGCTACACCTTC
length: 15
V: TRBV4-3
J: TRBJ1-2
D: -
size: -

CDR3: CASSNGLAGDEQFF
DNA: TGTGCCAGCAGCAATGGACTAGCGGGGGATGAGCAGTTCTTC
length: 14
V: TRBV7-7
J: TRBJ2-1
D: TRBD2
size: -

CDR3: CASSLGGGRAYEQYF
DNA: TGCGCCAGCAGCTTGGGTGGCGGGAGGGCCTACGAGCAGTACTTC
length: 15
V: TRBV5-1
J: TRBJ2-7
D: TRBD2
size: -

CDR3: CASSYTQGLNGYTF
DNA: TGTGCCAGCAGTTACACCCAGGGGCTGAATGGCTACACCTTC
length: 14
V: TRBV6-2/TRBV6-3
J: TRBJ1-2
D: -
size: -

CDR3: CASSLAGGSYEQYF
DNA: TGCGCCAGCAGCTTGGCCGGCGGGAGCTACGAGCAGTACTTC
length: 14
V: TRBV5-1
J: TRBJ2-7
D: TRBD2
size: -

CDR3: CASSHDFNTGELFF
DNA: TGCGCCAGCAGCCACGACTTTAACACCGGGGAGCTGTTTTTT
length: 14
V: TRBV4-3
J: TRBJ2-2
D: -
size: -

CDR3: CASSQAGGWNTGELFF
DNA: TGTGCCAGCAGCCAAGCCGGGGGGTGGAACACCGGGGAGCTGTTTTTT
length: 16
V: TRBV14
J: TRBJ2-2
D: TRBD2
size: few

CDR3: CASSVRGGPGETQYF
DNA: TGTGCCAGCAGCGTCCGCGGGGGGCCGGGAGAGACCCAGTACTTC
length: 15
V: TRBV9
J: TRBJ2-5
D: TRBD2
size: -

CDR3: CASSESYGGRIYEQYF
DNA: TGTGCCAGCAGCGAGAGTTACGGGGGGCGCATCTACGAGCAGTACTTC
length: 16
V: TRBV9
J: TRBJ2-7
D: -
size: -

CDR3: CATSDQLAGGPETQYF
DNA: TGTGCCACCAGTGATCAACTAGCGGGGGGCCCGGAGACCCAGTACTTC
length: 16
V: TRBV24-1
J: TRBJ2-5
D: TRBD2
size: -

CDR3: CASSHPNEVGEQYF
DNA: TGTGCCAGCAGTCACCCCAATGAGGTAGGCGAGCAGTACTTC
length: 14
V: TRBV3-1/TRBV3-2
J: TRBJ2-7
D: -
size: -

CDR3: CASSPTSASVETQYF
DNA: TGTGCCAGCAGCCCGACTAGCGCGTCGGTAGAGACCCAGTACTTC
length: 15
V: TRBV7-3
J: TRBJ2-5
D: TRBD2
size: -

CDR3: CASSLIPGLAGGGSANEQFF
DNA: TGCGCCAGCAGCCTAATACCGGGACTAGCGGGAGGTGGCTCTGCCAATGAGCAGTTCTTC
length: 20
V: TRBV5-1
J: TRBJ2-1
D: TRBD2
size: -

CDR3: CASSLLVPNTEAFF
DNA: TGTGCCAGCAGTTTATTAGTCCCGAACACTGAAGCTTTCTTT
length: 14
V: TRBV28
J: TRBJ1-1
D: -
size: -

CDR3: CASSLQGAQGYTF
DNA: TGTGCCAGCAGCTTACAGGGGGCGCAAGGCTACACCTTC
length: 13
V: TRBV13
J: TRBJ1-2
D: TRBD1
size: -

CDR3: CASSLNGAGGLGTGELFF
DNA: TGTGCCAGCAGCTTGAACGGTGCGGGAGGCCTTGGCACCGGGGAGCTGTTTTTT
length: 18
V: TRBV7-3
J: TRBJ2-2
D: TRBD2
size: -

CDR3: CASSLAPGGTDTQYF
DNA: TGTGCCAGCAGCTTAGCGCCGGGGGGGACAGATACGCAGTATTTT
length: 15
V: TRBV7-2
J: TRBJ2-3
D: TRBD2
size: -

CDR3: CASSVDGGLNTEAFF
DNA: TGTGCCAGCAGCGTGGACGGGGGTTTGAACACTGAAGCTTTCTTT
length: 15
V: TRBV7-3
J: TRBJ1-1
D: -
size: -

CDR3: CASSQWTGGTEAFF
DNA: TGCGCCAGCAGTCAATGGACAGGGGGCACTGAAGCTTTCTTT
length: 14
V: TRBV23-1
J: TRBJ1-1
D: TRBD1
size: -

CDR3: CASSESWDYQETQYF
DNA: TGTGCCAGCAGCGAGTCCTGGGACTACCAAGAGACCCAGTACTTC
length: 15
V: TRBV11-2
J: TRBJ2-5
D: -
size: -

CDR3: CASSVSTGGGSYEQYF
DNA: TGTGCCAGCAGCGTATCTACCGGCGGCGGATCCTACGAGCAGTACTTC
length: 16
V: TRBV9
J: TRBJ2-7
D: -
size: -

CDR3: CASGGLAGISYEQYF
DNA: TGTGCCAGCGGGGGACTAGCGGGGATTTCCTACGAGCAGTACTTC
length: 15
V: TRBV2
J: TRBJ2-7
D: TRBD2
size: -

CDR3: CASSLALGGSATYEQYF
DNA: TGTGCCAGCAGCTTAGCGCTTGGCGGGAGTGCTACCTACGAGCAGTACTTC
length: 17
V: TRBV7-9
J: TRBJ2-7
D: TRBD2
size: -

CDR3: CASSTYRGSGTEAFF
DNA: TGTGCCAGCAGCACATACAGGGGATCAGGCACTGAAGCTTTCTTT
length: 15
V: TRBV7-2
J: TRBJ1-1
D: TRBD1
size: once

CDR3: CASSQDRLKASGEPYEQYF
DNA: TGCGCCAGCAGCCAAGATCGTCTTAAGGCTAGCGGGGAACCTTACGAGCAGTACTTC
length: 19
V: TRBV4-3
J: TRBJ2-7
D: TRBD2
size: -

CDR3: CASSMTGVNTEAFF
DNA: TGTGCCAGCAGTATGACAGGGGTGAACACTGAAGCTTTCTTT
length: 14
V: TRBV28
J: TRBJ1-1
D: TRBD1
size: -

CDR3: CASSLPNPPSIAGGRWTDTQYF
DNA: TGTGCCAGCAGTTTACCCAATCCCCCGTCGATAGCGGGGGGGCGTTGGACAGATACGCAGTATTTT
length: 22
V: TRBV28
J: TRBJ2-3
D: TRBD2
size: -

CDR3: CASRASGTGELFF
DNA: TGTGCCAGCAGAGCCAGCGGGACCGGGGAGCTGTTTTTT
length: 13
V: TRBV7-7
J: TRBJ2-2
D: -
size: -

CDR3: CASSQVPSGGDFPGELFF
DNA: TGTGCCAGCAGCCAAGTTCCATCGGGAGGGGACTTTCCCGGGGAGCTGTTTTTT
length: 18
V: TRBV4-2
J: TRBJ2-2
D: TRBD2
size: -

CDR3: CASSIFSPRQGSSYNSPLHF
DNA: TGTGCCAGTAGTATTTTTTCTCCACGACAGGGGTCGTCCTATAATTCACCCCTCCACTTT
length: 20
V: TRBV19
J: TRBJ1-6
D: TRBD1
size: once

CDR3: CASSSGTGHQETQYF
DNA: TGCGCCAGCAGCTCCGGGACAGGGCACCAAGAGACCCAGTACTTC
length: 15
V: TRBV5-1
J: TRBJ2-5
D: TRBD1
size: -

CDR3: CASSQEGGGPSNTGELFF
DNA: TGCGCCAGCAGCCAAGAAGGTGGAGGGCCTTCGAACACCGGGGAGCTGTTTTTT
length: 18
V: TRBV4-3
J: TRBJ2-2
D: -
size: -

CDR3: CSTLRVETQYF
DNA: TGCAGTACGCTACGTGTGGAGACCCAGTACTTC
length: 11
V: TRBV20-1
J: TRBJ2-5
D: -
size: -